Following are 15 T cell receptor beta chains from one sample sequenced in a study of T cells in women clearing cervical HPV infection. Produced via immunoSEQ multiplex PCR; TCRdb's table is partial and in-frame only. The table lists about 24,000 clones. The sample consisted of blood buffy coat. These receptors were collected from a woman between 18 and 70 years old with a cervical HPV16 infection that either progressed to CIN3+ or cleared (not recorded which).

Details on this clone: The read stops 3 residues short of the end of the CDR3; the missing end is completed from the germline J gene. The V call is TRBV10-3, the J call TRBJ2-1; D is possibly TRBD1 (6 bases). The V gene lost 5 bases and the J gene lost 5 bases, with 7 bases spanning the gap. This CDR3 region has 12 residues. The V gene's germline CDR1 is ENHRY and CDR2 SYGVKD. The CDR3 loop reads CAISNRDNEQFF. The part of the CDR3 DNA that was read is TGTGCCATCAGTAACAGGGACAATGAG.

Notes on this clone: The CDR3 extends 3 residues past the end of the read, so its final part is completed from the germline J gene. V and J are TRBV7-9 and TRBJ1-2; D ambiguous. From germline, CDR1 is SEHNR and CDR2 FQNEAQ (reference sequence). The CDR3 consists of 15 residues. CDR3 in amino acids: CASSLAGGTYNDYTF. The CDR3 DNA, read in part, is TGTGCCAGCAGTCTAGCGGGAGGAACGTACAATGAC.

About this clone itself: The read halts 3 residues ahead of the CDR3 end, with the missing end drawn from the germline J gene. This chain uses TRBV10-3 with TRBJ2-2, with D perhaps TRBD1 (6 bases). The CDR3 is 12 amino acids. CDR1 and CDR2 from the germline V gene are ENHRY and SYGVKD. Partial CDR3 DNA: TGTGCCATCAAACAGACAGGTTCACCG. Residues: CAIKQTGSP. The whole CDR3 sequence is CAIKQTGSPLFF.

Points on this clone: The CDR3 end lies 3 residues beyond the end of the read and is filled in from the germline J gene. The chain carries TRBV20-1 and TRBJ2-3, with 12 nucleotides matching TRBD2. CDR1 is DFQATT, CDR2 SNEGSKA, per germline (reference sequence). The CDR3 is 15 residues long. V dropped 3 bases and J dropped 5; count of bases not matched to a gene: 6. The DNA read from the CDR3 is TGCAGTGCTAGCCCCCGACTAGCGGGAGTAGATACG. It yields the protein CSASPRLAGVDT. The complete CDR3 reads CSASPRLAGVDTQYF.

As for this clone: The read terminates 3 residues ahead of where the CDR3 ends, so the germline J gene completes it. This chain uses TRBV19 with TRBJ2-1; tentative D call: TRBD1 (5 bases). The CDR3 spans 14 residues. Germline V gene lookup returns CDR1 LNHDA and CDR2 SQIVND (reference sequence). The V and J ends lost 4 bases and 4 bases respectively, with 11 bases between them. The CDR3 DNA, read in part, is TGTGCCAGTAGTACAGGGCAGCTATACAATGAG. Its translation: CASSTGQLYNE. In full, the CDR3 is CASSTGQLYNEQFF.

Notes on this clone: Coverage ceases 3 residues before the CDR3 finishes, and the germline J gene fills in the end. The gene calls are TRBV7-8 and TRBJ2-7; tentative D call: TRBD1 (6 bases). The CDR3 spans 14 residues. Trimming shortened V by 3 bases and J by 6 bases, and 15 bases separated the two germline ends. Germline V lookup: CDR1 SGHVS, CDR2 FQNEAQ. This CDR3 reads CASSFQGTMSEQYF. CDR3 DNA (partial): TGTGCCAGCAGCTTTCAGGGGACAATGAGCGAG.

To note about this clone: The CDR3 extends 3 residues past the end of the read, so its final part is completed from the germline J gene. The rearrangement joins TRBV12-5 to TRBJ2-2; D is unresolved. Germline CDR1 LGHNT, CDR2 FRNRAP. CDR3 length: 12 residues. The ends were cut back, 6 bases at V and 5 bases at J, with 7 bases in the middle. CDR3 region: CASGPQTGELFF. The CDR3 bases that were read are TGTGCTAGTGGCCCCCAGACCGGGGAG. The full variable domain, completed using reference TRBV12-5 and TRBJ2-2, is DARVTQTPRHKVTEMGQEVTMRCQPILGHNTVFWYRQTMMQGLELLAYFRNRAPLDDSGMPKDRFSAEMPDATLATLKIQPSEPRDSAVYFCASGPQTGELFFGEGSRLTVL.

Note on this clone: Read data end 3 residues before the CDR3 end; the end is taken from the germline J gene. The chain combines TRBV7-8 with TRBJ2-1; 12 bases are a match to TRBD2. The CDR3 consists of 16 residues. Germline trimming cut 0 bases from V and 5 bases from J; bases unmatched to any gene: 2. Germline assignment: CDR1 SGHVS and CDR2 FQNEAQ. The DNA read from the CDR3 is TGTGCCAGCAGCTTAGCGGCTAGCGGGAGGGACAATGAG. Protein: CASSLAASGRDNE. The entire CDR3 reads CASSLAASGRDNEQFF. Supplemented by reference TRBV7-8 and TRBJ2-1, the full variable domain reads GAGVSQSPRYKVAKRGQDVALRCDPISGHVSLFWYQQALGQGPEFLTYFQNEAQLDKSGLPSDRFFAERPEGSVSTLKIQRTQQEDSAVYLCASSLAASGRDNEQFFGPGTRLTVL.

To note about this clone: The CDR3 end falls 3 residues outside the read, so it is completed with the germline J gene. The chain carries TRBV19 and TRBJ1-5, with D perhaps TRBD1 (6 bases). V lost 4 bases, J lost 5 bases, and 9 bases lay in between. The CDR3 sequence is 13 residues long. In germline, CDR1 is LNHDA, CDR2 SQIVND (reference sequence). The covered CDR3 bases are TGTGCCAGTAGTAGTTACAGGGATCAGCCC. The encoded protein is CASSSYRDQP. The CDR3 reads in full as CASSSYRDQPQHF.

Comment on this clone: The read gets to within 3 residues of the CDR3 end, and the germline J gene fills in the rest. The chain is built from TRBV7-2 and TRBJ2-6; 7 nucleotides agree with TRBD1. CDR1 is SGHTA, CDR2 FQGNSA, per germline. Losses at the gene ends were 6 bases for V and 3 bases for J; bases not matched to a gene: 5. This CDR3 spans 15 amino acids. The CDR3: CASSQQGNGANVLTF. The sequenced part of the CDR3 DNA is TGTGCCAGCAGTCAACAGGGGAATGGGGCCAACGTC.

A remark on this clone: The CDR3 extends 3 residues past the end of the read, so its final part is completed from the germline J gene. The chain uses TRBV7-8 and TRBJ2-4, with TRBD1 identical over 7 bases. The CDR3 totals 13 residues. CDR1 and CDR2 (germline): SGHVS, FQNEAQ. The CDR3 is CASSYRGVNGQYF. The covered CDR3 bases are TGTGCCAGCAGCTACAGGGGTGTGAATGGT.

The CDR3 loop is CASSEIRGSGANVLTF. CDR3 DNA (partial): TGTGCCAGCAGCGAAATCAGGGGGTCTGGGGCCAACGTC. The chain is built from TRBV7-8 and TRBJ2-6; 7 positions match TRBD1. The missing CDR3 end, 3 residues past where the read stops, is filled in from the germline J gene. Unmatched junction bases numbered 5, after V lost 5 bases and J lost 1 base. The CDR3 loop spans 16 amino acids. In germline, CDR1 is SGHVS, CDR2 FQNEAQ.

Comment on this clone: Read data end 3 residues before the CDR3 end; the end is taken from the germline J gene. The gene calls are TRBV6-1 and TRBJ2-7; 9 bases match TRBD2. This CDR3 region has 14 residues. V lost 1 base, J lost 5 bases, and 3 bases stayed unmatched. Germline values: CDR1 MNHNS, CDR2 SASEGT. CDR3 amino acids: CASSEVAGVDEQYF. The part of the CDR3 DNA that was read is TGTGCCAGCAGTGAAGTAGCGGGAGTGGACGAG.

Concerning this clone itself: The read finishes 3 residues shy of the CDR3 end, and the germline J gene is used to complete it. The chain joins TRBV20-1 to TRBJ1-4; 7 bases fit TRBD1. The germline CDR1 and CDR2 sequences are DFQATT and SNEGSKA (reference sequence). The CDR3 sequence is 13 residues long. The V and J ends lost 5 bases and 4 bases, in that order; junction bases with no gene match: 4. The CDR3 loop is CSAPGTDNEKLFF. Partial CDR3 DNA: TGCAGTGCTCCCGGGACAGATAATGAAAAA.

Turning to this clone: The read comes to an end 3 residues before the CDR3 does, leaving the germline J gene to fill in the end. This rearrangement joins TRBV5-1 to TRBJ2-7; 9 positions agree with TRBD1. V dropped 4 bases and J dropped 4; count of bases not matched to a gene: 6. The CDR3 extends over 14 amino acids. Germline V gene lookup returns CDR1 SGHRS and CDR2 YFSETQ. The chain's CDR3 is CASSPRDRVYEQYF. The covered CDR3 bases are TGCGCCAGCAGCCCCCGGGACAGGGTGTACGAG.